Described below is a single T cell receptor beta chain sequence and its context. Its cognate antigen is unknown. Quantitative barcoded 5'-RACE was used to prepare TCR beta libraries. MiXCR, applied by TCRdb to the 5' RACE reads, yields one record per CDR3 protein. The sample has approximately 500,000 distinct CDR3 sequences; roughly 13% are singletons. This CDR3 comprises 16 residues. The V and J ends lost 5 bases and 0 bases respectively, with 12 bases between them. The germline V gene encodes CDR1 SGHRS and CDR2 YFSETQ. The record originates from a study of CD8 T cells in ankylosing spondylitis. Notes on the study in general: Blood from ankylosing spondylitis patients appeared to carry a characteristic roughly eight-variant TCR beta motif. CD8+ by phenotype, disease-linked clones were relatively rare in peripheral blood. The study looked at matched synovial fluid samples from ankylosing spondylitis patients. Disease-linked clones were reported to be significantly enriched there. Some of these motif variants have turned up before, in reports on reactive arthritis synovial fluid and blood.

V and J are TRBV5-1 and TRBJ1-6; D unresolved. The sequenced material came from blood, either unsorted or a sorted T cell fraction (not recorded which). The TCR sequence derives from a male donor with ankylosing spondylitis. CDR3 residues: CASRVEMNSYNSPLHF. The CDR3, as DNA: TGCGCCAGCAGGGTGGAGATGAACTCCTATAATTCACCCCTCCACTTT.